This is a list of T cell receptor beta chains from one sample in a study of cytomegalovirus exposure and HLA in healthy donors. Assay used: immunoSEQ multiplex PCR; TCRdb lists only in-frame clones, some missing. The sample gives 150,000 or so clones, around 81% of which show up once; 4.5% to 7% is in the top ten. The material sequenced was PBMCs. Source of these receptors: a middle-aged woman in good health and CMV-seropositive. CDR3s include the opening cysteine and the closing phenylalanine or tryptophan. The D gene is left open where the match is weak. The size of a clone is reported for some rows only, either as once, few or many, or as a class for expanded clones.

>TRBV7-2|NA|TRBJ2-7|TRBD1
TGTGCCAGCAGCTTAGTCCGGACAGGGGGGATGTACGAGCAGTACTTC
CASSLVRTGGMYEQYF
>TRBV7-9|NA|TRBJ2-3|NA
TGTGCCAGCAGCTTTAACAGTGCAGATACGCAGTATTTT
CASSFNSADTQYF
>TRBV6-5|few|TRBJ1-1|NA
TGTGCCAGCCTGGGGGGGGTTGCGATCACCACTGAAGCTTTCTTT
CASLGGVAITTEAFF
>TRBV5-1|NA|TRBJ2-3|NA
TGCGCCAGCAGCACCAGCGGAGTGGGCACAGATACGCAGTATTTT
CASSTSGVGTDTQYF
>TRBV18|NA|TRBJ2-4|NA
TGTGCCAGCTCACCAGGCGGAAACATTCAGTACTTC
CASSPGGNIQYF
>TRBV13|NA|TRBJ2-1|NA
TGTGCCAGCAGCTTAGAGCGCTACAATGAGCAGTTCTTC
CASSLERYNEQFF
>TRBV11-2|NA|TRBJ1-1|TRBD1
TGTGCCAGCAGCTTACGACAGGGGCGGACTGAAGCTTTCTTT
CASSLRQGRTEAFF
>TRBV6-5|few|TRBJ2-7|NA
TGTGCCAGCAGTTGGTCAGGGTCCTACGAGCAGTACTTC
CASSWSGSYEQYF
>TRBV27|NA|TRBJ2-2|TRBD2
TGTGCCAGCAGCCCGACTAGCGGGTGGATCACCGGGGAGCTGTTTTTT
CASSPTSGWITGELFF
>TRBV5-1|NA|TRBJ2-7|TRBD2
TGCGCCAGCAGCTTTGGGACTAGCGGGAACTACGAGCAGTACTTC
CASSFGTSGNYEQYF